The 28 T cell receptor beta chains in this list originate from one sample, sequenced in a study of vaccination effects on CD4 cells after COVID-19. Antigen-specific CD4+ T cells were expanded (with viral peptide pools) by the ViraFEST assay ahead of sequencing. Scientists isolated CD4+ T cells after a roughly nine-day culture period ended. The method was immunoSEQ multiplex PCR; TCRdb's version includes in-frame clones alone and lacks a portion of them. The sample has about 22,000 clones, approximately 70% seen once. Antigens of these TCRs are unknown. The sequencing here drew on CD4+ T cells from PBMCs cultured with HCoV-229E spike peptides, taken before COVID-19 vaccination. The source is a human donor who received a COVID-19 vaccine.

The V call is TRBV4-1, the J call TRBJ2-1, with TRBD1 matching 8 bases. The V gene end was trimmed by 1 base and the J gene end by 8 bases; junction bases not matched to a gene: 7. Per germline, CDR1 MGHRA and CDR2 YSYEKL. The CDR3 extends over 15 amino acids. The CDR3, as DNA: TGCGCCAGCAGCCAAGCTACAGGGGGATCGGATGAGCAGTTCTTC. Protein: CASSQATGGSDEQFF.

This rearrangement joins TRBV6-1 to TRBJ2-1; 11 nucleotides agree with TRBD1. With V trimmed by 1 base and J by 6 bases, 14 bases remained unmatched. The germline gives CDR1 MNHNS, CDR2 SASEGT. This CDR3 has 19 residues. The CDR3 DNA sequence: TGTGCCAGCAGTGAAGAGAAGGGGTGGTGGACAGGGGGCCCCAATGAGCAGTTCTTC. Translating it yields CASSEEKGWWTGGPNEQFF.

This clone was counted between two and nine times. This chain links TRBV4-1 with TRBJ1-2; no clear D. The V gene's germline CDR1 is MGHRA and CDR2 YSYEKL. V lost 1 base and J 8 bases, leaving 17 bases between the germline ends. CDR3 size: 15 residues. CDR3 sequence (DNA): TGCGCCAGCAGCCAAGCACCGAACCGAGAAGGAGGCTACACCTTC. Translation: CASSQAPNREGGYTF.

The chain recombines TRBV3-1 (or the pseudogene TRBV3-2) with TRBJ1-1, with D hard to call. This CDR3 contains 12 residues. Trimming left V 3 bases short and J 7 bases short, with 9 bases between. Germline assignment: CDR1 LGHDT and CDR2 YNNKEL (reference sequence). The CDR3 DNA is TGTGCCAGCAGCCATAGAAATAGTGAAGCTTTCTTT. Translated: CASSHRNSEAFF.

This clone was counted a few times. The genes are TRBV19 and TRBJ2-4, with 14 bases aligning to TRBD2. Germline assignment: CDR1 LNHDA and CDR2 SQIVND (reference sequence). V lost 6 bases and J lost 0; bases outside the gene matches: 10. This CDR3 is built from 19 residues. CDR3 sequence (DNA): TGTGCCAGTAGCGGACTAGCGGGGGGCTCGCTACTAGCCAAAAACATTCAGTACTTC. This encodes CASSGLAGGSLLAKNIQYF.

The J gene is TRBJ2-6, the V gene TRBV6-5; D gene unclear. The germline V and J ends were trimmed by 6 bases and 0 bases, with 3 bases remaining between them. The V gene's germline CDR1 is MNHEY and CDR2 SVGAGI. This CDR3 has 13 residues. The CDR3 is CASRASGANVLTF. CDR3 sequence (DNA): TGTGCCAGCAGGGCCTCTGGGGCCAACGTCCTGACTTTC.

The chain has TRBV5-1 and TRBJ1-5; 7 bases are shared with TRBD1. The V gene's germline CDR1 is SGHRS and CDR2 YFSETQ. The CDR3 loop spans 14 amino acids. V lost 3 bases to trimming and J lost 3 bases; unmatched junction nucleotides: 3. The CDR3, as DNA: TGCGCCAGCAGCTCGGGACAGAACAATCAGCCCCAGCATTTT. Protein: CASSSGQNNQPQHF.

CDR3 region: CASSSRGADTQYF. The DNA for the CDR3 is TGTGCCAGCAGCTCGAGGGGTGCAGATACGCAGTATTTT. J is TRBJ2-3 and V is TRBV11-3; D is possibly TRBD1 or TRBD2 (5 bases each). The CDR3 extends over 13 amino acids. The V gene lost 4 bases and the J gene lost 4 bases, with 9 bases spanning the gap. Germline CDR1 and CDR2: SGHNT and YENEEA.

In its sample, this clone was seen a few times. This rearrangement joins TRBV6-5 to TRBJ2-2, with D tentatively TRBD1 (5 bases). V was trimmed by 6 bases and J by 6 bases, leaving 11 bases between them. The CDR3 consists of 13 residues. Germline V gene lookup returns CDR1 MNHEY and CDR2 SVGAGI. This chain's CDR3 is CASRPRRAGELFF. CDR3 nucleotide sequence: TGTGCCAGCAGGCCTCGCAGGGCCGGGGAGCTGTTTTTT.

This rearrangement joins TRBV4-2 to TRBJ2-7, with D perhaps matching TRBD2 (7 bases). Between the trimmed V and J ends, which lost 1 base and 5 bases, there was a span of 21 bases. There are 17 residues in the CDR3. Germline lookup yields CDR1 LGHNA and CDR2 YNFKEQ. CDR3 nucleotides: TGTGCCAGCAGCCAAGGGGCCTCGAGGGGGGGCGAAGACGAGCAGTACTTC. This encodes CASSQGASRGGEDEQYF.

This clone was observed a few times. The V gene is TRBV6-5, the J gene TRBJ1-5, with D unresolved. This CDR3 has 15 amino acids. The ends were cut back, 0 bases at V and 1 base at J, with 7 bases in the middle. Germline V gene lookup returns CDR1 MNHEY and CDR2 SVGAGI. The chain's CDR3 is CASSYSVRSNQPQHF. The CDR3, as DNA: TGTGCCAGCAGTTACTCAGTACGCAGCAATCAGCCCCAGCATTTT.

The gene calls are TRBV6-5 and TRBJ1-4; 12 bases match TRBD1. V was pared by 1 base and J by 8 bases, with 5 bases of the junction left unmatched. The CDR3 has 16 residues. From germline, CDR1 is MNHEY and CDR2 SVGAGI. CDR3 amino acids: CASSYWGDRGREKLFF. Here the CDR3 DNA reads TGTGCCAGCAGTTACTGGGGGGACAGGGGGCGAGAAAAACTGTTTTTT.

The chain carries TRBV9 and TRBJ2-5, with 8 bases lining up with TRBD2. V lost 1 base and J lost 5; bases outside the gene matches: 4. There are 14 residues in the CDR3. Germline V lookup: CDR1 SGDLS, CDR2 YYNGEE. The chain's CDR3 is CASSVYASGETQYF. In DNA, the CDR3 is TGTGCCAGCAGCGTATACGCTAGCGGGGAGACCCAGTACTTC.

CDR3 sequence: CAISDRGLGPLHF. The CDR3, as DNA: TGTGCCATCAGTGATCGGGGTTTGGGACCCCTCCACTTT. The genes are TRBV10-3 and TRBJ1-6; no firm D call. The CDR3 contains 13 residues. Per the germline V gene, CDR1 is ENHRY and CDR2 is SYGVKD. V was pared by 3 bases and J by 12 bases, with 12 bases between.

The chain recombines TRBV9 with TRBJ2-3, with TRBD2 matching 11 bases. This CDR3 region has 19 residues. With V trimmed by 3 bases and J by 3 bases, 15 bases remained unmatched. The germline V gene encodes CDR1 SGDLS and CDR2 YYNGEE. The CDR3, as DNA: TGTGCCAGCAGCGATCCGGGACTAGCGGTATGGTTAGGGACAGATACGCAGTATTTT. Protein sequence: CASSDPGLAVWLGTDTQYF.

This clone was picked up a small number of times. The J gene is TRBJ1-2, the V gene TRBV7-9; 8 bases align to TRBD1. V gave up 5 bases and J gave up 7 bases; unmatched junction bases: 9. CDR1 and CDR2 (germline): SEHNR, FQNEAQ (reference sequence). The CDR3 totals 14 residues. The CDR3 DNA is TGTGCCAGCAGCCGCGGACAGGGTCGTTCTGGCTACACCTTC. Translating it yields CASSRGQGRSGYTF.

The CDR3 is CSASTSVDTQYF. CDR3 in DNA: TGCAGTGCTAGTACTAGCGTAGATACGCAGTATTTT. V is TRBV20-1 and J is TRBJ2-3; 7 nucleotides match TRBD2. Germline V lookup: CDR1 DFQATT, CDR2 SNEGSKA (reference sequence). The CDR3 consists of 12 residues. Trimming removed 3 bases from V and 5 bases from J; junction bases left unmatched: 2.

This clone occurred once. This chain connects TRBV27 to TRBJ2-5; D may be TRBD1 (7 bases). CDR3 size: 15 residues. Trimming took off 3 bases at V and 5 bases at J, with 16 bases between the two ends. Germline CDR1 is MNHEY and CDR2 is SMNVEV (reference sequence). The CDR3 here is CASSFWRGRGETQYF. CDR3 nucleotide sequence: TGTGCCAGCAGTTTCTGGAGGGGGCGAGGGGAGACCCAGTACTTC.

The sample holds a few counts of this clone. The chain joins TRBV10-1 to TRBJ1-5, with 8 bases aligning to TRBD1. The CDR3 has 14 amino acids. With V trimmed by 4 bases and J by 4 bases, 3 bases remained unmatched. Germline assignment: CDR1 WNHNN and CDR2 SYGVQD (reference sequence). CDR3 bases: TGCGCCAGCAGTGGAACAGGGGGGAATCAGCCCCAGCATTTT. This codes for CASSGTGGNQPQHF.

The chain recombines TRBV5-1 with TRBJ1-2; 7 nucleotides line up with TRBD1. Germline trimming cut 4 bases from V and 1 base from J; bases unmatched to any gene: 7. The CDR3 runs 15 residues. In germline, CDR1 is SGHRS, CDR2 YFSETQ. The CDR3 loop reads CASSKGTDFNYGYTF. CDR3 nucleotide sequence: TGCGCCAGCAGCAAGGGGACAGACTTTAACTATGGCTACACCTTC.

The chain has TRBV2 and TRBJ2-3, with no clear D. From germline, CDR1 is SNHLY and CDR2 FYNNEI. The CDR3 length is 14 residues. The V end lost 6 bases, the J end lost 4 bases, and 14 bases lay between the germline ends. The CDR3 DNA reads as TGTGCCAGCAGGCGCCTGAGGTCGGCAGATACGCAGTATTTT. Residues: CASRRLRSADTQYF.

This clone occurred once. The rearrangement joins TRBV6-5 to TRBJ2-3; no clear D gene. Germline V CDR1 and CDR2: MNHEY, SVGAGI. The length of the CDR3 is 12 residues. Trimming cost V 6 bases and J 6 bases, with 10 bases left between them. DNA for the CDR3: TGTGCCAGCAGGATTTATAGCGATACGCAGTATTTT. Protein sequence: CASRIYSDTQYF.

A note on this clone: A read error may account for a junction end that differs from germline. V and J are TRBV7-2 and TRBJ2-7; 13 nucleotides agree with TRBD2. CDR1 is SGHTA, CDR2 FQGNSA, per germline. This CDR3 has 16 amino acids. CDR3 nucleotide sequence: TGTGCCAGCCGCCTCCCCGGGACTAGCGGGAACTACAAGCAGTACTTC. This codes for CASRLPGTSGNYKQYF.

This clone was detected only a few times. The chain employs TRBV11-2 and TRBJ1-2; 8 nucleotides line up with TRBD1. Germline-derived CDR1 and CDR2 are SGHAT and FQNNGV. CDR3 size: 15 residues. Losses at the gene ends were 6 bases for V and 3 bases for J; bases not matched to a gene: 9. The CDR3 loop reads CASRRTGQRDYGYTF. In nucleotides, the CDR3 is TGTGCCAGCAGAAGGACAGGGCAAAGGGACTATGGCTACACCTTC.

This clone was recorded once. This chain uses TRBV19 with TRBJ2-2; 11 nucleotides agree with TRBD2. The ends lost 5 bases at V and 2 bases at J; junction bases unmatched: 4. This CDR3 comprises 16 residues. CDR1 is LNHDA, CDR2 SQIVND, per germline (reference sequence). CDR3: CASSALAGGNTGELFF. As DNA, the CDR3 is TGTGCCAGTAGTGCCCTAGCGGGGGGAAACACCGGGGAGCTGTTTTTT.

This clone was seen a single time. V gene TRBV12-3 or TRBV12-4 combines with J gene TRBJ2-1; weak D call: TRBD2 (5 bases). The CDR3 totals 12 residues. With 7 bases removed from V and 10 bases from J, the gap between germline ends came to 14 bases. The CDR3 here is CASKAGSGEQFF. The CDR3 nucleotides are TGTGCCAGCAAGGCGGGTTCGGGAGAGCAGTTCTTC.

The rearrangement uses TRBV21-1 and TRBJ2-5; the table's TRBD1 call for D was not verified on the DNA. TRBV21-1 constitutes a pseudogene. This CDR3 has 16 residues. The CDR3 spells CASSRTLVRIQETQYF. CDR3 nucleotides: TGTGCCAGCAGCAGGACATTGGTCAGGATCCAAGAGACCCAGTACTTC.

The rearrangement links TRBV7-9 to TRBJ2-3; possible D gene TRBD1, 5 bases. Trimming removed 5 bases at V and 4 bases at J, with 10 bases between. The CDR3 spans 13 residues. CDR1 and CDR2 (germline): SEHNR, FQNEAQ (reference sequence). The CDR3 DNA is TGTGCCAGCAGCCCAAGGGGCCCAGATACGCAGTATTTT. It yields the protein CASSPRGPDTQYF.